This T cell receptor (beta chain) was recovered during a study of T cells in Graves' hyperthyroidism and ophthalmopathy. Study outcomes and limitations: In simple terms, a model built on 13 V-J features told ophthalmopathy apart from stable hyperthyroidism.

At least ten counts were recorded for this clonotype. Antigen: not known. TCR beta CDR3 regions were amplified from RNA. A first-round RT-PCR of the TCR CDR3 used the HTBI primer set. TCRdb analysed the multiplex PCR reads with MiXCR anew, one entry per CDR3 protein. The repertoire holds more than 300,000 distinct CDR3 sequences, about a sixth seen once, with more than 30% in the top ten. The CDR3 contains 14 residues. Germline-derived CDR1 and CDR2 are SGDLS and YYNGEE. V lost 1 base and J 4 bases, leaving 12 bases between the germline ends. The chain carries TRBV9 and TRBJ2-7, with D tentatively TRBD2 (6 bases). Sequencing was done on a sample of blood. This receptor was obtained from a woman in her 30s with Graves' hyperthyroidism that later progressed to Graves' ophthalmopathy. The CDR3 protein is CASSVLPGVYEQYF. The CDR3 region has the DNA TGTGCCAGCAGCGTATTACCGGGGGTATACGAGCAGTACTTC.